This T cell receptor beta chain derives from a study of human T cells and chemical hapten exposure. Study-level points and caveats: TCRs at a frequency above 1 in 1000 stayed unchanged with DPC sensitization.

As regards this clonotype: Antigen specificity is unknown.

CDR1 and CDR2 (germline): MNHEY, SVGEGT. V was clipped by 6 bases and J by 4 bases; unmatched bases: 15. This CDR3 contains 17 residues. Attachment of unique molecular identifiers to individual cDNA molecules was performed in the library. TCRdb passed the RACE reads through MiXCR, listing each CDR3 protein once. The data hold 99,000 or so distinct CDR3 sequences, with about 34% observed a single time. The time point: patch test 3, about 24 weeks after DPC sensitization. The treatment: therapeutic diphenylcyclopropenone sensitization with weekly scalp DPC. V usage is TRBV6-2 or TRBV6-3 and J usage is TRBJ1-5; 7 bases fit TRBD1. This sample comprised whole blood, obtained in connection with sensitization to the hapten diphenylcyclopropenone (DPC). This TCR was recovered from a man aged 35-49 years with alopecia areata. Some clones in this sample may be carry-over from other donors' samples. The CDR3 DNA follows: TGTGCCAGCAGCACCCCTAGGGACAGTCAATCAAATCAGCCCCAGCATTTT. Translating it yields CASSTPRDSQSNQPQHF.